This T cell receptor beta chain was sequenced in a study of control samples from healthy donors and cancer patients. Per the germline V gene, CDR1 is SNHLY and CDR2 is FYNNEI. V was clipped by 8 bases and J by 0 bases, with 16 bases between them. This CDR3 spans 15 amino acids. The table came from immunoSEQ multiplex PCR; TCRdb's copy has only in-frame clones and leaves some out. The sample yields about 160,000 clones, 70% to 90% seen once. This TCR derives from a man aged 25 to 40 in good health. The chain uses TRBV2 and TRBJ2-5; no firm D call. Sequenced material: blood. The CDR3 is CASGKAVSYQETQYF. The CDR3, as DNA: TGTGCCAGCGGGAAGGCAGTCTCGTACCAAGAGACCCAGTACTTC.